This T cell receptor (beta chain) appears in the sequencing data of a study of cytomegalovirus exposure and HLA in healthy donors. Across the whole study: Across some 400 genotyped donors, roughly 85% landed in the Caucasian-associated ancestry cluster.

The V end lost 0 bases, the J end lost 2 bases, and 7 bases lay between the germline ends. The CDR3 contains 14 residues. Looked up from germline, CDR1 is MNHNS and CDR2 is SASEGT. Study-level findings and limits: Sequencing likely caused a cluster of highly shared sequence variants.

Researchers ran the PCR with 60 Vbeta and 13 Jbeta primers. Measured with immunoSEQ multiplex PCR; TCRdb has only the in-frame clones, and not every one. Of 210,000 or so clones in the sample, over 65% were seen once. This clone was seen a single time. Its antigen is currently unknown. The source material was PBMCs. The chain links TRBV6-1 to TRBJ2-5; D gene unclear. The sequence was collected from a man younger than 35 in good health and CMV-seronegative. CDR3 DNA sequence: TGTGCCAGCAGTGAAGCTAGCAGACAAGAGACCCAGTACTTC. This encodes CASSEASRQETQYF.